The clone carrying this T cell receptor (beta chain) was counted ten times or more. What it binds is unknown. MiXCR, run by TCRdb on the reads, gives a single entry per CDR3 protein. The table records 800,000 to 950,000 distinct CDR3 sequences, 30% to 35% of them present only once. This sample is drawn from a study of T cell repertoires in cytomegalovirus infection. This CDR3 comprises 14 residues. The germline V gene has CDR1 SGHVS and CDR2 FNYEAQ. Trimming stripped 5 bases from V and 2 bases from J, with 13 bases between. This clonotype was sampled from a human donor in good health (CMV status not recorded). Some clones in this sample may be carry-over from other donors' samples. The chain is built from TRBV7-6 and TRBJ2-7, with a weak D call TRBD1 (6 bases). The input for sequencing was cultured CD8+ T cells from PBMCs, taken from culture after CMV antigen stimulation. The CDR3 is CASSRTGNTYEQYF. DNA of the CDR3: TGTGCCAGCAGCAGAACAGGGAACACCTACGAGCAGTACTTC.